These 2 T cell receptor beta chains came from one sample sequenced in a study of technical replicates of blood from several donors. Repertoires were generated with immunoSEQ multiplex PCR, while TCRdb's copy carries only in-frame clones and drops some. The data contain roughly 80,000 clones, roughly 94% of them seen just once; the ten biggest clones take up more than 0.35%. The sample was T cells isolated from PBMCs. These receptors all come from a human donor in good health.

The J gene is TRBJ1-1, the V gene TRBV29-1; 9 nucleotides line up with TRBD1. Trimming at V came to 6 bases and at J to 4 bases, leaving 3 bases not matched to a gene. Germline-derived CDR1 and CDR2 are SQVTM and ANQGSEA. This CDR3 region has 12 residues. CDR3 residues: CSVKTGGTEAFF. Written as DNA, the CDR3 is TGCAGCGTAAAGACAGGGGGCACTGAAGCTTTCTTT.

This chain connects TRBV11-3 to TRBJ2-7; 9 nucleotides agree with TRBD1. The CDR3 spans 15 residues. The germline V gene has CDR1 SGHNT and CDR2 YENEEA. J was trimmed by 6 bases and V by 2 bases; bases with no gene match: 8. CDR3 in amino acids: CASSLNGDRVSEQYF. As DNA, the CDR3 is TGTGCCAGCAGCTTAAATGGGGACAGGGTCTCCGAGCAGTACTTC.